The rows below give T cell receptor beta chains drawn from one sample of a study of shared clonotypes between healthy human individuals. Measured with immunoSEQ multiplex PCR; TCRdb has only the in-frame clones, and not every one. The sample has 1.4 million to 1.5 million clones, roughly 95% seen once. The material sequenced was naive CD4+ T cells sorted from blood. The origin of the receptors is a man under 40 in good health. Each CDR3 is given with its conserved first and last residue. D genes are given only for firm matches.

v_gene,d_gene,j_gene,CDR3nt,CDR3aa
TRBV9,-,TRBJ2-7,TGTGCCAGCAGCTTGGGGTCAGGAGGGTTCGAGCAGTACTTC,CASSLGSGGFEQYF
TRBV2,-,TRBJ2-7,TGTGCCAGCATGCGCTCCTACGAGCAGTACTTC,CASMRSYEQYF
TRBV5-6,TRBD2,TRBJ2-7,TGTGCCAGCAGCTTGGTACTAGCGGGAACCTACGAGCAGTACTTC,CASSLVLAGTYEQYF
TRBV5-1,-,TRBJ2-2,TGCGCCAGCAGCTTGGGAGACACGCCCGGGGAGCTGTTTTTT,CASSLGDTPGELFF
TRBV27,-,TRBJ2-3,TGTGCCAGCAGTCTGACAGGTTCCCTCCGGGATACGCAGTATTTT,CASSLTGSLRDTQYF
TRBV15,-,TRBJ2-1,TGTGCCACCAGCAGAGATGGTCGGGGGCACAATGAGCAGTTCTTC,CATSRDGRGHNEQFF
TRBV27,-,TRBJ1-3,TGTGCCAGCAGTTTAAGCTCTGGAAACACCATATATTTT,CASSLSSGNTIYF
TRBV5-6,TRBD2,TRBJ2-7,TGTGCCAGCAGCTTGTCACTAGCGTTCTACGAGCAGTACTTC,CASSLSLAFYEQYF
TRBV12-2,-,TRBJ2-5,TGTGCAAGTCGCTCCGACCCGGGACTAGCGGGAGTGGGAGAGACCCAGTACTTC,CASRSDPGLAGVGETQYF
TRBV5-1,-,TRBJ2-7,TGCGCCAGCAGCTTGCTGGATCCCTACGAGCAGTACTTC,CASSLLDPYEQYF
TRBV21-1,-,TRBJ2-7,TGTGCCAGCAGCAAAGTTCGGCGGGAGGGAGTCTACGAGCAGTACTTC,CASSKVRREGVYEQYF